The 8 T cell receptor beta chains in this list originate from one sample, sequenced in a study of blood T cell repertoires in COVID-19. TCRdb's table, derived via immunoSEQ multiplex PCR, lists solely in-frame clones and lacks some. The sample holds around 220,000 clones; around 84% are singletons and the top ten take less than 4.5%. The sequencing input was peripheral blood. The receptors originated from a man aged 50-60 years with acute or convalescent COVID-19.

V gene TRBV20-1 combines with J gene TRBJ2-5, with TRBD1 as a possible D gene (5 bases). V dropped 3 bases and J dropped 4 bases, with 12 bases sitting between them. CDR1 and CDR2 (germline): DFQATT, SNEGSKA (reference sequence). This CDR3 contains 13 residues. CDR3 in amino acids: CSASPSGRETQYF. CDR3 DNA sequence: TGCAGTGCTAGTCCATCAGGGCGAGAGACCCAGTACTTC.

The rearrangement links TRBV27 to TRBJ1-6; 8 bases are shared with TRBD1. Germline V CDR1 and CDR2: MNHEY, SMNVEV (reference sequence). CDR3 size: 20 residues. Trimming removed 4 bases from V and 5 bases from J; junction bases left unmatched: 19. The CDR3 region is CASSSRGPGGMRFDNSPLHF. In nucleotides, the CDR3 is TGTGCCAGCAGTTCCAGAGGTCCAGGGGGCATGCGTTTCGATAATTCACCCCTCCACTTT.

The chain is built from TRBV19 and TRBJ1-5; 7 nucleotides match TRBD1. CDR3 length: 15 amino acids. Germline values: CDR1 LNHDA, CDR2 SQIVND (reference sequence). Germline trimming cut 1 base from V and 4 bases from J; bases unmatched to any gene: 4. CDR3 bases: TGTGCCAGTAGTATAGGAGGGGGCAATAATCAGCCCCAGCATTTT. It translates to CASSIGGGNNQPQHF.

The chain is built from TRBV5-4 and TRBJ2-5; a weak D match, TRBD2 (6 bases). CDR1 and CDR2 from the germline V gene are SGHNT and YYREEE (reference sequence). The CDR3 contains 14 residues. Trimming left V 3 bases short and J 7 bases short, with 16 bases between. The CDR3 loop reads CASSWGVSPGTQYF. The CDR3 DNA reads TGTGCCAGCAGCTGGGGGGTCAGTCCGGGGACCCAGTACTTC.

The chain joins TRBV12-3 or TRBV12-4 to TRBJ1-5; D unclear. The CDR3 has 13 residues. Trimming stripped 7 bases from V and 6 bases from J, with 13 bases between. DNA for the CDR3: TGTGCCAGCACCTTACAACGGAGTCAGCCCCAGCATTTT. This gives the protein CASTLQRSQPQHF.

This chain uses TRBV2 with TRBJ1-4; 8 bases align to TRBD1. V shed 6 bases, J shed 3 bases, and the junction held 6 bases outside the gene matches. The germline CDR1 and CDR2 sequences are SNHLY and FYNNEI. The CDR3 totals 15 residues. This chain's CDR3 is CASSSDRGANEKLFF. For the CDR3, the DNA is TGTGCCAGCAGCTCAGACAGGGGAGCTAATGAAAAACTGTTTTTT.

V gene TRBV29-1 combines with J gene TRBJ1-5; D possibly corresponds to TRBD1 (5 bases). The CDR3 spans 12 residues. Germline V lookup: CDR1 SQVTM, CDR2 ANQGSEA. The ends were cut back, 6 bases at V and 3 bases at J, with 9 bases in the middle. CDR3 DNA: TGCAGCGTGCAGACAGACAATCAGCCCCAGCATTTT. This encodes CSVQTDNQPQHF.

The rearrangement joins TRBV5-6 to TRBJ1-2; D ambiguous. CDR1 is SGHDT, CDR2 YYEEEE, per germline. Trimming pared 2 bases from V and 7 bases from J, leaving 9 bases between. The CDR3 is 12 amino acids. The CDR3 sequence: CASSFQRTGYTF. CDR3 coding DNA: TGTGCCAGCAGCTTTCAGCGTACTGGCTACACCTTC.